A single sample is the source of the 2 T cell receptor beta chains below, sequenced in a study of regulatory T cells in long-lasting Graves disease (dated by TCRdb to the early 2020s). Reading the label with the study, this specimen's time point is: newly diagnosed GD, antithyroid drugs for less than 3 months. RNA was extracted from PBMCs in TRIzol for both TCR sequencing and RNA sequencing. The library came from multiplex PCR. The sequencer was an Illumina HiSeq 4000. To build TCR beta libraries, CDR3 regions were amplified by Arm-PCR using iRepertoire HTBI primers. The public reads were reprocessed in TCRdb via fastp at Q25 and MiXCR, keeping in-frame beta chains. Each CDR3 protein appears once, grouped with its most common genes and DNA. For this sample the table gives 440,000 or so distinct CDR3 sequences, of which 15% were detected only once. The ten largest clones capture approximately 15% of the sample.

Separately, the same data were catalogued under a study of T cells in Graves' hyperthyroidism and ophthalmopathy.

The sequenced sample was peripheral blood mononuclear cells (PBMCs), obtained at new diagnosis, from a patient treated with antithyroid drugs. The receptors shown here come from a woman in her 30s with Graves disease. Donor details come from another sample of the same person, matched by shared clones.

This clonotype has just a few counts. This sequence joins TRBV27 and TRBJ2-3, with D maybe TRBD2 (6 bases). Germline V gene sequence: CDR1 MNHEY, CDR2 SMNVEV (reference sequence). With 11 bases removed from V and 2 bases from J, the gap between germline ends came to 23 bases. CDR3 length equals 16 residues. DNA for the CDR3: TGTGCCTCAAGGGCGTTTCACCGGACTACCACAGATACGCAGTATTTT. Amino acid sequence: CASRAFHRTTTDTQYF.

This clonotype was recorded at least ten times. The chain uses TRBV12-3 or TRBV12-4 and TRBJ2-1; D remains unclear. V was shortened by 4 bases and J by 6 bases, with 16 bases between the two germline ends. CDR3 length: 15 amino acids. The CDR3 reads CASSSPGVFGNEQFF. DNA for the CDR3: TGTGCCAGCAGTTCCCCGGGTGTATTCGGCAATGAGCAGTTCTTC.